The 25 T cell receptor beta chains presented below share a single source sample, sequenced in a study of blood T cell repertoires in COVID-19. The data were produced by immunoSEQ multiplex PCR, yet TCRdb's version contains in-frame clones alone and is incomplete. Among 500,000 or so clones listed, roughly nine tenths were seen once. The sequenced material came from PBMCs or T cells enriched from blood (not recorded which). Receptors were obtained from a woman in her late teens or twenties who had recovered from COVID-19.

This clone was seen a handful of times. The rearrangement links TRBV2 to TRBJ2-5; no clear D gene. The CDR3 contains 12 residues. Trimming stripped 5 bases from V and 1 base from J, with 5 bases between. The V gene's germline CDR1 is SNHLY and CDR2 FYNNEI. The CDR3 DNA sequence: TGTGCCAGCAGTCTAGTCCAAGAGACCCAGTACTTC. Residues: CASSLVQETQYF.

The chain is built from TRBV19 and TRBJ2-3, with D hard to call. CDR3 length: 14 residues. Germline V gene sequence: CDR1 LNHDA, CDR2 SQIVND (reference sequence). In nucleotides, the CDR3 is TGTGCTTCTCAGTCGATCTCTAGCACAGATACGCAGTATTTT. As protein: CASQSISSTDTQYF.

The rearrangement uses TRBV6-1 and TRBJ1-4; TRBD1 matches at 7 bases. Germline values: CDR1 MNHNS, CDR2 SASEGT. The CDR3 consists of 17 residues. With 2 bases clipped from V and 0 bases from J, the junction kept 6 bases outside the gene matches. The CDR3 DNA sequence: TGTGCCAGCAGTGAAATGGCGGGGACAGCAACTAATGAAAAACTGTTTTTT. Translated: CASSEMAGTATNEKLFF.

The chain is built from TRBV5-1 and TRBJ1-1; tentatively, D is TRBD1 (6 bases). The germline V gene has CDR1 SGHRS and CDR2 YFSETQ. Trimming left V 5 bases short and J 0 bases short, with 20 bases between. The CDR3 consists of 17 residues. The CDR3: CASSGSWADSMNTEAFF. CDR3 DNA sequence: TGCGCCAGCAGTGGTTCTTGGGCGGACAGCATGAACACTGAAGCTTTCTTT.

The rearrangement joins TRBV6-5 to TRBJ1-2, with 12 bases fitting TRBD1. V shed 6 bases and J 8 bases; nucleotides not matched to a gene: 10. From germline, CDR1 is MNHEY and CDR2 SVGAGI. The CDR3 is 15 amino acids. The CDR3 bases are TGTGCCAGCAGCCCAGGGGGACAGGGGGCTAGAGGCTACACCTTC. Translated, it gives CASSPGGQGARGYTF.

This sequence joins TRBV28 and TRBJ2-7; perhaps TRBD1 as D (6 bases). CDR3 size: 15 residues. The germline gives CDR1 MDHEN, CDR2 SYDVKM. V dropped 8 bases and J dropped 3 bases, with 20 bases sitting between them. CDR3 sequence (DNA): TGTGCCAGCCGAAAGACGGACAGATCGATCTACGAGCAGTACTTC. Amino acid sequence: CASRKTDRSIYEQYF.

The rearrangement links TRBV12-5 to TRBJ1-5; no clear D. Germline lookup yields CDR1 LGHNT and CDR2 FRNRAP. This CDR3 is built from 17 residues. The V end was cut by 0 bases, the J end by 5 bases, with 17 bases between. The CDR3: CASGLVLGSQYHQPQHF. In DNA form, the CDR3 reads TGTGCTAGTGGTTTGGTACTGGGCAGCCAGTACCATCAGCCCCAGCATTTT.

This sequence joins TRBV5-4 and TRBJ2-7; 9 bases are shared with TRBD1. Trimming took 9 bases from V and 3 from J; bases not matched to a gene: 7. This CDR3 spans 13 amino acids. The germline V gene encodes CDR1 SGHNT and CDR2 YYREEE (reference sequence). The CDR3 loop is CATSEGQGYEQYF. The CDR3 DNA is TGTGCCACCAGTGAGGGACAGGGCTACGAGCAGTACTTC.

The chain joins TRBV11-2 to TRBJ2-1; 10 bases map to TRBD2. Trimming took 5 bases from V and 8 from J; bases not matched to a gene: 3. The V gene's germline CDR1 is SGHAT and CDR2 FQNNGV. The CDR3 totals 13 residues. The CDR3 region has the DNA TGTGCCAGCAGCGTTGGGACTAGCGATGAGCAGTTCTTC. It encodes CASSVGTSDEQFF.

This chain connects TRBV12-3 or TRBV12-4 to TRBJ1-2; unclear D gene. The CDR3 is 12 residues long. The germline V and J ends were trimmed by 3 bases and 5 bases, with 7 bases remaining between them. CDR3 nucleotide sequence: TGTGCCAGCAGTTTTAGAGTATATGGCTACACCTTC. Encoded protein: CASSFRVYGYTF.

The genes are TRBV10-1 and TRBJ1-5; tentatively, D is TRBD1 (6 bases). V was shortened by 10 bases and J by 2 bases, with 24 bases between the two germline ends. Germline loops: CDR1 WNHNN, CDR2 SYGVQD (reference sequence). The CDR3 contains 17 residues. The CDR3 loop is CATIDYRAGKGNQPQHF. The CDR3 nucleotides are TGCGCCACCATCGATTACAGGGCGGGTAAGGGCAATCAGCCCCAGCATTTT.

This rearrangement joins TRBV2 to TRBJ1-1; 7 bases agree with TRBD1. CDR1 and CDR2 from the germline V gene are SNHLY and FYNNEI. The CDR3 loop spans 12 amino acids. The V segment lost 10 bases and the J segment 10 bases; nucleotides outside the gene matches: 12. CDR3 nucleotides: TGTGCCACCCTACAGGGGAGCAAAGGAGCTTTCTTT. Residues: CATLQGSKGAFF.

V is TRBV6-5 and J is TRBJ1-1; D remains ambiguous. This CDR3 has 12 residues. Between the trimmed V and J ends, which lost 3 bases and 8 bases, there was a span of 10 bases. Germline values: CDR1 MNHEY, CDR2 SVGAGI. The CDR3 reads CASSYRGREAFF. The CDR3 nucleotides read TGTGCCAGCAGTTATCGAGGGAGGGAAGCTTTCTTT.

The rearrangement links TRBV28 to TRBJ1-2; D not resolved. The CDR3 loop spans 12 amino acids. V shed 8 bases and J shed 8 bases, with 15 bases lying between them. The V gene's germline CDR1 is MDHEN and CDR2 SYDVKM. The CDR3 DNA reads TGTGCCAGCTCCGCCCGGGAGAGGGGCTACACCTTC. Translated: CASSARERGYTF.

The chain uses TRBV7-8 and TRBJ1-1, with 7 bases identical to TRBD1. This CDR3 is 15 amino acids long. Trimming at V came to 4 bases and at J to 6 bases, leaving 11 bases not matched to a gene. The germline V gene encodes CDR1 SGHVS and CDR2 FQNEAQ. The CDR3: CASSSQTGSGAEAFF. The CDR3 DNA sequence: TGTGCCAGCAGCTCACAGACAGGGTCAGGCGCTGAAGCTTTCTTT.

This chain uses TRBV19 with TRBJ2-1, with 9 nucleotides matching TRBD1. Per germline, CDR1 LNHDA and CDR2 SQIVND (reference sequence). This CDR3 is 15 amino acids long. J was trimmed by 9 bases and V by 3 bases; bases with no gene match: 9. CDR3 region: CASSILTGGRREQFF. The CDR3, as DNA: TGTGCCAGTAGTATTCTGACAGGGGGTCGGCGTGAGCAGTTCTTC.

CDR3: CSADPEEGSYEQYF. In DNA form, the CDR3 reads TGCAGCGCGGACCCCGAGGAGGGCTCCTACGAGCAGTACTTC. This sequence joins TRBV29-1 and TRBJ2-7; D possibly corresponds to TRBD2 (6 bases). Germline-derived CDR1 and CDR2 are SQVTM and ANQGSEA. Deletions cut 7 bases from V and 0 bases from J, with 16 bases between. The CDR3 sequence is 14 residues long.

V gene TRBV7-9 combines with J gene TRBJ2-7; D call uncertain. This CDR3 is built from 12 residues. Trimming stripped 5 bases from V and 0 bases from J, with 5 bases between. CDR1 is SEHNR and CDR2 is FQNEAQ in the germline V gene (reference sequence). Here the CDR3 reads CASSRGSYEQYF. The CDR3 nucleotides are TGTGCCAGCAGCCGCGGCTCCTACGAGCAGTACTTC.

The rearrangement joins TRBV2 to TRBJ1-3; 9 positions match TRBD1. This CDR3 spans 13 amino acids. Germline values: CDR1 SNHLY, CDR2 FYNNEI. V dropped 8 bases and J dropped 8; count of bases not matched to a gene: 7. CDR3 protein: CASGQGLQDTIYF. CDR3 sequence (DNA): TGTGCCAGCGGACAGGGGTTGCAGGACACCATATATTTT.

The V gene is TRBV5-1, the J gene TRBJ1-1; 9 bases match TRBD1. V was pared by 4 bases and J by 11 bases, with 12 bases of the junction left unmatched. The CDR3 is 14 amino acids. Looked up from germline, CDR1 is SGHRS and CDR2 is YFSETQ. The DNA for the CDR3 is TGCGCCAGCAGCGCAGATACAGGGGGCAGGGATGCTTTCTTT. This gives the protein CASSADTGGRDAFF.

This clone was observed many times. The chain has TRBV30 and TRBJ2-2; TRBD2 agrees at 13 bases. This CDR3 has 14 residues. Germline V gene sequence: CDR1 GTSNPN, CDR2 SVGIG (reference sequence). V shed 7 bases and J 5 bases; nucleotides not matched to a gene: 4. The CDR3 bases are TGTGCCTCCGGGACTAGCGGGACTACCGGGGAGCTGTTTTTT. It translates to CASGTSGTTGELFF.

V usage is TRBV19 and J usage is TRBJ1-1; D is ambiguous. From germline, CDR1 is LNHDA and CDR2 SQIVND (reference sequence). Trimming took off 5 bases at V and 4 bases at J, with 14 bases between the two ends. The CDR3 sequence is 14 residues long. As DNA, the CDR3 is TGTGCCAGTAGTGAGGATCCATGGAGCACTGAAGCTTTCTTT. Amino acid sequence: CASSEDPWSTEAFF.

The chain joins TRBV6-5 to TRBJ2-3, with 7 bases lining up with TRBD2. The J segment lost 4 bases and the V segment lost 5 bases, leaving 6 bases of the junction unmatched. Per germline, CDR1 MNHEY and CDR2 SVGAGI. This CDR3 contains 14 residues. Here the CDR3 DNA reads TGTGCCAGCAGTCGAAACGCGGGGGCAGATACGCAGTATTTT. This codes for CASSRNAGADTQYF.

This clone has a single count. The chain joins TRBV27 to TRBJ2-2; 8 nucleotides match TRBD1. With 5 bases clipped from V and 6 bases from J, the junction kept 14 bases outside the gene matches. Germline-derived CDR1 and CDR2 are MNHEY and SMNVEV (reference sequence). The CDR3 has 17 amino acids. In DNA form, the CDR3 reads TGTGCCAGCAGTCCAAGCCAGGGGGCGGGTTATTCCGGGGAGCTGTTTTTT. It codes for CASSPSQGAGYSGELFF.

The rearrangement uses TRBV1 and TRBJ2-3; the table calls TRBD2, which could not be checked here. TRBV1 is a pseudogene locus. The length of the CDR3 is 17 residues. This chain's CDR3 is CTSSGLGTGGPGDTQYF. The DNA of the CDR3 is TGCACCAGCAGCGGACTAGGGACGGGGGGGCCCGGAGATACGCAGTATTTT.